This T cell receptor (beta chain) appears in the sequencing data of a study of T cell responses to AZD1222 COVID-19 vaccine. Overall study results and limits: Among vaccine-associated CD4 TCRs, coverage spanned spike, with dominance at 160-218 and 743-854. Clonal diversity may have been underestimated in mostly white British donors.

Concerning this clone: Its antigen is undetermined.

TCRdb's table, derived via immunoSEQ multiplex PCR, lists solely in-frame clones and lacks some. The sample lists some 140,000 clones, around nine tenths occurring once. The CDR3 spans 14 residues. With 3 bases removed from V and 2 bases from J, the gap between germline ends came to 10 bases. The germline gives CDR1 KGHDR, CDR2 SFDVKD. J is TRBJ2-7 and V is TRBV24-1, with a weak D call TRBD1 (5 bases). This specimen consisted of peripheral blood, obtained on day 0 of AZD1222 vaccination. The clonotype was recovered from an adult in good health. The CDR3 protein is CATSDTRETYEQYF. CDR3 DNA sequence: TGTGCCACCAGTGATACCAGGGAAACCTACGAGCAGTACTTC.